The clone carrying this T cell receptor beta chain has just a few counts. What it binds is unknown. This entry is derived from a study of cytomegalovirus exposure and HLA in healthy donors. Across the study: Sequencing of 150 million to 200 million T cells in an earlier analysis found roughly 120 million unique TCR beta sequences. Inside one of the first data releases sat around 80 million unique TCRs taken from HLA-typed donors.

CDR3 length equals 15 residues. Per the germline V gene, CDR1 is LNHDA and CDR2 is SQIVND (reference sequence). Trimming took 7 bases from V and 1 from J; bases not matched to a gene: 8. Study results and caveats: As a later analysis revealed, most CMV-associated TCR beta chains appeared HLA-restricted.

Researchers ran the PCR with 60 Vbeta and 13 Jbeta primers. Only in-frame clones appear in the TCRdb table, and some are missing; sequencing was by immunoSEQ multiplex PCR. The table records about 170,000 clones, 73% of them present only once. The sample was PBMCs. V and J are TRBV19 and TRBJ2-7; 9 bases align to TRBD2. The sequence came from a woman younger than 30 in good health and CMV-seropositive. The CDR3 loop is CASTPGLADSYEQYF. The CDR3 nucleotides read TGTGCCAGTACTCCGGGACTAGCTGATTCCTACGAGCAGTACTTC.